This T cell receptor (beta chain) was identified in a study of sequential checkpoint blockade in melanoma. The overall study: After both sequences, patients received maintenance nivolumab.

Treatment in this sample: randomized to nivolumab then ipilimumab (arm A) or the reverse (arm B). Live CD3+CD8+ CD19− CD56− cells were sorted from PBMCs. From germline, CDR1 is SGHVS and CDR2 FQNEAQ. The V end lost 2 bases, the J end lost 0 bases, and 23 bases lay between the germline ends. The CDR3 has 21 residues. The data were produced by immunoSEQ multiplex PCR, yet TCRdb's version contains in-frame clones alone and is incomplete. Of around 20,000 clones listed, 75% to 85% were seen once; the top ten hold less than 50%. This TCR was sampled from a human donor with melanoma. The material sequenced was CD8+ T cells sorted from blood (inferred from file names), taken from a patient given nivolumab and ipilimumab in sequence. The chain couples TRBV7-8 to TRBJ2-6; D is possibly TRBD2 (7 bases). The CDR3: CASSLFRGGSGGLSGANVLTF. The CDR3, as DNA: TGTGCCAGCAGCTTATTCCGCGGGGGTTCGGGGGGCCTCTCTGGGGCCAACGTCCTGACTTTC.